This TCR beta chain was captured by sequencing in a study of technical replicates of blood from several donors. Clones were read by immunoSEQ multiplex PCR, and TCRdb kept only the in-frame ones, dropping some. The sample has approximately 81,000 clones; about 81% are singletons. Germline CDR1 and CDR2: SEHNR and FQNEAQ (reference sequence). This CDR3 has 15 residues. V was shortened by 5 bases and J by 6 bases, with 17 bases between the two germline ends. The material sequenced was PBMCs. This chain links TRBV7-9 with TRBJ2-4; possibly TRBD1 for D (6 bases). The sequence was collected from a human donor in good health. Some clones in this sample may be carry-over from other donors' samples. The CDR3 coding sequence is TGTGCCAGCAGCCCGCCTTACAGGGTGGGAAACATTCAGTACTTC. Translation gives CASSPPYRVGNIQYF.